The 27 T cell receptor beta chains below were found in one sample sequenced in a study of blood T cell repertoires in COVID-19. Produced via immunoSEQ multiplex PCR; TCRdb's table is partial and in-frame only. The sample contains roughly 300,000 clones, 70% to 90% of which appear only once. Source material: peripheral blood. These TCRs come from a young woman with COVID-19, enrolled during active disease.

In DNA form, the CDR3 reads TGTGCCAGCAGCTTAGATCCACAGGGGGCATACGAGCAGTACTTC. Its protein is CASSLDPQGAYEQYF. V is TRBV11-2 and J is TRBJ2-7; 9 nucleotides line up with TRBD1. Germline values: CDR1 SGHAT, CDR2 FQNNGV. This CDR3 contains 15 residues. V gave up 0 bases and J gave up 4 bases; unmatched junction bases: 4. The full variable domain, rest sourced from reference TRBV11-2 and TRBJ2-7, is EAGVAQSPRYKIIEKRQSVAFWCNPISGHATLYWYQQILGQGPKLLIQFQNNGVVDDSQLPKDRFSAERLKGVDSTLKIQPAKLEDSAVYLCASSLDPQGAYEQYFGPGTRLTVT.

CDR3 DNA sequence: TGTGCCAGCAGACACCGTACGGGATACAATCAGCCCCAGCATTTT. It encodes CASRHRTGYNQPQHF. The chain carries TRBV6-6 and TRBJ1-5; D is undetermined. The CDR3 has 15 amino acids. The germline CDR1 and CDR2 sequences are MNHNY and SVGAGI (reference sequence). V shed 6 bases and J shed 3 bases, with 15 bases lying between them.

The rearrangement uses TRBV2 and TRBJ1-2; TRBD1 matches 12 bases. The V and J ends lost 7 bases and 6 bases, in that order; junction bases with no gene match: 9. The CDR3 is 15 residues long. Per the germline V gene, CDR1 is SNHLY and CDR2 is FYNNEI. CDR3 region: CASIQPGQGAHGYTF. The CDR3 nucleotides are TGTGCCAGCATTCAACCGGGACAGGGGGCCCATGGCTACACCTTC. Full variable domain (outside the CDR3, taken from reference TRBV2 and TRBJ1-2): EPEVTQTPSHQVTQMGQEVILRCVPISNHLYFYWYRQILGQKVEFLVSFYNNEISEKSEIFDDQFSVERPDGSNFTLKIRSTKLEDSAMYFCASIQPGQGAHGYTFGSGTRLTVV.

The rearrangement joins TRBV19 to TRBJ1-5, with D possibly being TRBD1 (6 bases). The germline V gene encodes CDR1 LNHDA and CDR2 SQIVND (reference sequence). Deletions cut 8 bases from V and 0 bases from J, with 11 bases between. The CDR3 covers 14 residues. The CDR3 DNA follows: TGTGCCAGTCGAACAGGGTATAGCAATCAGCCCCAGCATTTT. Translated: CASRTGYSNQPQHF.

This clone was recorded only once. The chain has TRBV4-1 and TRBJ1-3; 7 nucleotides align to TRBD1. V shed 0 bases, J shed 0 bases, and the junction held 2 bases outside the gene matches. This CDR3 is built from 16 residues. The germline CDR1 and CDR2 sequences are MGHRA and YSYEKL. CDR3 DNA sequence: TGCGCCAGCAGCCAAGAATCAGGGGGCTCTGGAAACACCATATATTTT. It specifies CASSQESGGSGNTIYF.

V is TRBV4-1 and J is TRBJ2-3; D gene ambiguous. Germline V gene lookup returns CDR1 MGHRA and CDR2 YSYEKL. The CDR3 spans 17 residues. V lost 3 bases to trimming and J lost 0 bases, with 16 bases between them. CDR3 in DNA: TGCGCCAGCAGCCATTTAGCACTACCCTCTAGCACAGATACGCAGTATTTT. This gives the protein CASSHLALPSSTDTQYF.

V usage is TRBV24-1 and J usage is TRBJ1-5; 10 nucleotides match TRBD1. Germline values: CDR1 KGHDR, CDR2 SFDVKD. The CDR3 consists of 15 residues. V was pared by 4 bases and J by 6 bases, with 5 bases of the junction left unmatched. The CDR3 DNA is TGTGCCACCAGTGACCAGGACAGGGGGTTTCAGCCCCAGCATTTT. It specifies CATSDQDRGFQPQHF.

This clone came up once. The chain is built from TRBV6-1 and TRBJ1-2; 8 nucleotides agree with TRBD1. Trimming at V came to 6 bases and at J to 4 bases, leaving 7 bases not matched to a gene. The CDR3 has 14 amino acids. Germline V gene data show CDR1 as MNHNS and CDR2 as SASEGT. This CDR3 reads CASRMDRALYGYTF. CDR3 sequence (DNA): TGTGCCAGCAGGATGGACAGGGCCCTCTATGGCTACACCTTC.

This clone was observed a few times. V usage is TRBV7-9 and J usage is TRBJ1-3, with 9 bases identical to TRBD1. The germline V gene has CDR1 SEHNR and CDR2 FQNEAQ (reference sequence). V gave up 3 bases and J gave up 8 bases; unmatched junction bases: 5. This CDR3 spans 14 amino acids. The CDR3 sequence is CASSFPDRGYTIYF. In DNA form, the CDR3 reads TGTGCCAGCAGCTTTCCGGACAGGGGCTACACCATATATTTT.

This rearrangement joins TRBV3-1 (or the pseudogene TRBV3-2) to TRBJ1-2, with a possible D match to TRBD1 (5 bases). The V gene's germline CDR1 is LGHDT and CDR2 YNNKEL (reference sequence). The CDR3 totals 16 residues. V lost 1 base and J lost 7, with 19 bases in between. DNA of the CDR3: TGTGCCAGCAGCCAAGGAATGGACGGGGGGATGCGTGGCTACACCTTC. Protein sequence: CASSQGMDGGMRGYTF.

The gene calls are TRBV4-2 and TRBJ1-4; D ambiguous. This CDR3 is 16 amino acids long. The V gene lost 4 bases and the J gene lost 0 bases, with 12 bases spanning the gap. Germline V gene lookup returns CDR1 LGHNA and CDR2 YNFKEQ. The CDR3 loop is CASSPAFRATNEKLFF. For the CDR3, the DNA is TGTGCCAGCAGCCCCGCGTTTCGGGCAACTAATGAAAAACTGTTTTTT.

The rearrangement joins TRBV4-1 to TRBJ2-3; 11 nucleotides align to TRBD2. After removal of 1 base from V and 2 bases from J, the junction contained 8 bases not matched to a gene. This CDR3 spans 18 amino acids. Per germline, CDR1 MGHRA and CDR2 YSYEKL. The CDR3 nucleotides are TGCGCCAGCAGCCAAGGGCTCATAGCGGGGGGGCTCACAGATACGCAGTATTTT. Translation: CASSQGLIAGGLTDTQYF.

The gene calls are TRBV27 and TRBJ1-1; TRBD1 matches at 8 bases. Trimming cost V 0 bases and J 3 bases; bases outside gene matches: 3. This CDR3 has 15 amino acids. Germline V lookup: CDR1 MNHEY, CDR2 SMNVEV (reference sequence). The chain's CDR3 is CASSLSVTGDTEAFF. CDR3 DNA: TGTGCCAGCAGTTTATCGGTGACAGGGGACACTGAAGCTTTCTTT.

This chain uses TRBV6-5 with TRBJ2-7; 10 bases map to TRBD1. This CDR3 is 13 amino acids long. Unmatched junction bases numbered 7, after V lost 8 bases and J lost 6 bases. Germline assignment: CDR1 MNHEY and CDR2 SVGAGI. DNA of the CDR3: TGTGCCAGCGGGCGGGGACAGGGGCTCGAGCAGTACTTC. Amino acid sequence: CASGRGQGLEQYF.

This chain connects TRBV5-6 to TRBJ2-3; a possible D gene is TRBD2 (7 bases). Germline V gene lookup returns CDR1 SGHDT and CDR2 YYEEEE. Trimming cost V 0 bases and J 2 bases, with 13 bases left between them. This CDR3 region has 16 residues. The CDR3 bases are TGTGCCAGCAGCTTGGTCGGGGGGCCCTTCACAGATACGCAGTATTTT. Protein sequence: CASSLVGGPFTDTQYF.

This clone was found a few times. V and J are TRBV27 and TRBJ1-5; 8 bases align to TRBD1. V was clipped by 5 bases and J by 4 bases; unmatched bases: 4. The CDR3 loop spans 14 amino acids. CDR1 is MNHEY, CDR2 SMNVEV, per germline (reference sequence). DNA for the CDR3: TGTGCCAGCAGTACTCGGACAGGGAATCAGCCCCAGCATTTT. Translation gives CASSTRTGNQPQHF.

This rearrangement joins TRBV19 to TRBJ1-5; 9 bases match TRBD1. The length of the CDR3 is 17 residues. V lost 4 bases to trimming and J lost 0 bases; unmatched junction nucleotides: 7. CDR1 is LNHDA and CDR2 is SQIVND in the germline V gene (reference sequence). CDR3 bases: TGTGCCAGTAGTAGGGGGACAGGGTGGGGTAGCAATCAGCCCCAGCATTTT. Protein product: CASSRGTGWGSNQPQHF.

This rearrangement joins TRBV19 to TRBJ1-1; weak D call: TRBD1 (5 bases). The CDR3 is 13 amino acids. Trimming pared 9 bases from V and 3 bases from J, leaving 14 bases between. The germline gives CDR1 LNHDA, CDR2 SQIVND (reference sequence). The CDR3 DNA reads as TGTGCCAGCCTAGACAGATCCTACACTGAAGCTTTCTTT. This translates into CASLDRSYTEAFF.

The chain joins TRBV14 to TRBJ1-4, with a possible D match to TRBD1 (5 bases). This CDR3 is 15 amino acids long. V lost 1 base, J lost 8 bases, and 14 bases lay in between. Germline assignment: CDR1 SGHDN and CDR2 FVKESK. CDR3 DNA sequence: TGTGCCAGCAGCCAAGGAGGCAGGGTGGGGGAAAAACTGTTTTTT. Encoded protein: CASSQGGRVGEKLFF.

The rearrangement joins TRBV3-1 (or the pseudogene TRBV3-2) to TRBJ1-5, with TRBD1 matching 12 bases. This CDR3 is built from 16 residues. Germline CDR1 and CDR2: LGHDT and YNNKEL (reference sequence). J gave up 7 bases and V 1 base, and 5 bases lay outside the gene matches. CDR3 sequence: CASSQGGTGGGQPQHF. In nucleotides, the CDR3 is TGTGCCAGCAGCCAAGGTGGGACAGGGGGCGGACAGCCCCAGCATTTT.

This rearrangement joins TRBV4-1 to TRBJ2-7; 10 nucleotides agree with TRBD2. In germline, CDR1 is MGHRA, CDR2 YSYEKL. The CDR3 extends over 17 amino acids. Trimming removed 0 bases from V and 8 bases from J; junction bases left unmatched: 13. The CDR3 reads CASSQDRTSGEPTQQYF. The DNA for the CDR3 is TGCGCCAGCAGCCAAGACAGGACTAGCGGTGAGCCTACGCAGCAGTACTTC.

This clone was found a few times. The chain carries TRBV27 and TRBJ1-2; weak D call: TRBD1 (5 bases). V dropped 3 bases and J dropped 5 bases, with 19 bases sitting between them. This CDR3 is 16 amino acids long. Germline assignment: CDR1 MNHEY and CDR2 SMNVEV (reference sequence). The CDR3 region is CASSFGHLHNSYGYTF. CDR3 sequence (DNA): TGTGCCAGCAGTTTCGGACATCTTCATAACAGTTATGGCTACACCTTC.

The gene calls are TRBV19 and TRBJ1-4, with 7 bases aligning to TRBD1. The V gene's germline CDR1 is LNHDA and CDR2 SQIVND (reference sequence). The CDR3 is 13 amino acids. V lost 10 bases, J lost 3 bases, and 5 bases stayed unmatched. The CDR3 here is CATRDSPNEKLFF. The CDR3 nucleotides read TGTGCCACACGGGACAGCCCTAATGAAAAACTGTTTTTT.

The chain is built from TRBV11-3 and TRBJ2-1; no clear D gene. Looked up from germline, CDR1 is SGHNT and CDR2 is YENEEA. V lost 3 bases and J 4 bases, leaving 7 bases between the germline ends. This CDR3 contains 13 residues. CDR3 DNA sequence: TGTGCCAGCAGCTTCAACTCATACAATGAGCAGTTCTTC. Encoded protein: CASSFNSYNEQFF.

The V call is TRBV11-2, the J call TRBJ2-7; 14 nucleotides line up with TRBD2. The CDR3 is 18 amino acids. Germline CDR1 and CDR2: SGHAT and FQNNGV. The junction had 7 bases not matched to a gene; V was cut back by 3 bases and J by 0 bases. Here the CDR3 reads CASSFGLAGGSYSYEQYF. CDR3 sequence (DNA): TGTGCCAGCAGCTTCGGACTAGCGGGGGGCTCGTACTCCTACGAGCAGTACTTC.

The chain recombines TRBV11-3 with TRBJ1-1, with D possibly TRBD1 on 5 matching bases. Trimming took off 3 bases at V and 5 bases at J, with 10 bases between the two ends. The germline CDR1 and CDR2 sequences are SGHNT and YENEEA. This CDR3 is built from 13 residues. CDR3 coding DNA: TGTGCCAGCAGCTTTGGGGCGAAGACTGAAGCTTTCTTT. It codes for CASSFGAKTEAFF.

The rearrangement uses TRBV2 and TRBJ1-6, with D possibly TRBD1 on 6 matching bases. This CDR3 contains 13 residues. Germline CDR1 SNHLY, CDR2 FYNNEI. The ends were cut back, 8 bases at V and 6 bases at J, with 11 bases in the middle. CDR3 sequence: CASHRVLNSPLHF. CDR3 in DNA: TGTGCCAGCCACAGGGTTCTTAATTCACCCCTCCACTTT.